This T cell receptor beta chain stems from a study of blood T cell repertoires in COVID-19. On the study more broadly: PBMCs, B-cell-depleted T cells, or T cells provided the cDNA or gDNA that made up the material.

Followed over time, Seattle patients had been enrolled while infection was active. Trimming cost V 7 bases and J 2 bases, with 17 bases left between them. CDR3 size: 15 residues. From germline, CDR1 is MNHEY and CDR2 SVGAGI. Original data processing: Scientists estimated how many nucleated cells there were by amplifying reference gene primers. Clones were read by immunoSEQ multiplex PCR, and TCRdb kept only the in-frame ones, dropping some. V and J calls and clone size are as listed in that table; D and trimming were resolved from the DNA. Here the sample spans 150,000 or so clones, 80% to 90% being singletons.

Sequencing was carried out using peripheral blood. The sequence derives from a man aged 18 to 30 with COVID-19, enrolled during active disease. The gene calls are TRBV6-5 and TRBJ2-5; D might be TRBD2 (6 bases). CDR3 sequence (DNA): TGTGCCAGCACTGCCAAAGGAGGGAGTCAAGAGACCCAGTACTTC. Residues: CASTAKGGSQETQYF.